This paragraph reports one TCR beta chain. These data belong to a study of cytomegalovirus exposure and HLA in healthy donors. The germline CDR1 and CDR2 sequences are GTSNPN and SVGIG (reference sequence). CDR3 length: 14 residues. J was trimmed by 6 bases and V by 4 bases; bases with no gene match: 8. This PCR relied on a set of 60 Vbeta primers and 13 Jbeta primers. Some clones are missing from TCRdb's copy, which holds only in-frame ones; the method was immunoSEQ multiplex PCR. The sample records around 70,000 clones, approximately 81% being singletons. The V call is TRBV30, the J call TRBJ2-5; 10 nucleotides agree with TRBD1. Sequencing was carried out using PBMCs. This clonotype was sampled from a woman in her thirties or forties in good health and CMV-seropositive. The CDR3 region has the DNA TGTGCCTGGAACAGGGACAGGGGTTCACAGACCCAGTACTTC. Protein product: CAWNRDRGSQTQYF.